This T cell receptor beta chain was identified in a study of blood T cell repertoires in COVID-19. The overall study: COVID-19 samples from acute and convalescent phases originated in the United States, Italy and Spain. T cells, B-cell-depleted T cells, or PBMCs provided the cDNA or gDNA that served as material.

This clone was observed a single time. The same CDR3 is also encoded by other DNA sequences in this sample. Per the original methods: Nucleated cell counts were estimated from reference gene primer amplification. The assay was immunoSEQ multiplex PCR, and TCRdb's table has in-frame clones only and misses some. The DNA gave D and trimming, while V, J and clone size come from that table. Among more than 200,000 clones listed, around 80% were seen once. The CDR3 contains 11 residues. V lost 3 bases to trimming and J lost 8 bases, with 7 bases between them. The source of this sequence is a man aged 40-49 years with acute or convalescent COVID-19. The rearrangement links TRBV12-3 or TRBV12-4 to TRBJ1-1; no definite D call. The specimen sequenced was peripheral blood. DNA of the CDR3: TGTGCCAGCAGTTTTGAGCGAGAAGCTTTCTTT. Protein product: CASSFEREAFF.